The 9 T cell receptor beta chains below come from one sample, sequenced in a study of T cell responses to AZD1222 COVID-19 vaccine. Assay: immunoSEQ multiplex PCR; the TCRdb copy retains only in-frame clones and omits some. Among approximately 73,000 clones, roughly 85% were seen once, and the ten largest hold 2.9%. This specimen was peripheral blood, taken on day 0 of AZD1222 vaccination. The source is an adult in good health.

This clone was found a few times. The rearrangement joins TRBV6-5 to TRBJ2-5; D call uncertain. Trimming shortened V by 0 bases and J by 5 bases, and 4 bases separated the two germline ends. Per the germline V gene, CDR1 is MNHEY and CDR2 is SVGAGI. The CDR3 has 12 amino acids. CDR3 DNA: TGTGCCAGCAGTTACTCGGTGGAGACCCAGTACTTC. Its protein is CASSYSVETQYF.

The chain employs TRBV5-1 and TRBJ1-4; 8 nucleotides agree with TRBD1. V gave up 4 bases and J gave up 5 bases; unmatched junction bases: 4. The CDR3 covers 14 residues. Germline CDR1 reads SGHRS; CDR2 reads YFSETQ. The CDR3 nucleotides are TGCGCCAGCAGCCGACAGGGGAGGAATGAAAAACTGTTTTTT. Encoded protein: CASSRQGRNEKLFF.

The CDR3 region is CASSVVAGGVNEQFF. The CDR3 nucleotides are TGTGCCAGCAGTGTGGTAGCGGGAGGGGTCAATGAGCAGTTCTTC. The rearrangement links TRBV6-2 or TRBV6-3 to TRBJ2-1; 11 bases line up with TRBD2. V was clipped by 5 bases and J by 6 bases; unmatched bases: 6. The length of the CDR3 is 15 residues. Germline loops: CDR1 MNHEY, CDR2 SVGEGT.

The V and J genes are TRBV5-1 and TRBJ2-7; a weak D match, TRBD1 (5 bases). Germline V lookup: CDR1 SGHRS, CDR2 YFSETQ. The CDR3 is made up of 15 amino acids. V lost 4 bases, J lost 6 bases, and 20 bases lay in between. For the CDR3, the DNA is TGCGCCAGCAGCGGTAGCCAGGGTGGGGTGGGCGAGCAGTACTTC. Translation: CASSGSQGGVGEQYF. The whole variable domain, filled in from reference TRBV5-1 and TRBJ2-7, reads KAGVTQTPRYLIKTRGQQVTLSCSPISGHRSVSWYQQTPGQGLQFLFEYFSETQRNKGNFPGRFSGRQFSNSRSEMNVSTLELGDSALYLCASSGSQGGVGEQYFGPGTRLTVT.

This clone came up once. The chain links TRBV5-6 to TRBJ2-1; 8 bases map to TRBD1. V was pared by 0 bases and J by 9 bases, with 5 bases of the junction left unmatched. Germline V gene data show CDR1 as SGHDT and CDR2 as YYEEEE. The CDR3 has 14 residues. CDR3 amino acids: CASSLGAGGTEQFF. As DNA, the CDR3 is TGTGCCAGCAGCTTGGGGGCAGGGGGCACTGAGCAGTTCTTC.

The CDR3 here is CASSPERENFYGYTF. The CDR3 DNA follows: TGTGCCAGCAGTCCGGAGAGGGAAAACTTCTATGGCTACACCTTC. V and J are TRBV14 and TRBJ1-2; D ambiguous. Trimming shortened V by 6 bases and J by 4 bases, and 18 bases separated the two germline ends. CDR1 and CDR2 (germline): SGHDN, FVKESK. The CDR3 is 15 residues long.

J is TRBJ1-4 and V is TRBV12-5, with D unclear. The CDR3 loop spans 14 amino acids. The germline V and J ends were trimmed by 6 bases and 0 bases, with 8 bases remaining between them. Germline assignment: CDR1 LGHNT and CDR2 FRNRAP. The CDR3 reads CASGGRATNEKLFF. The CDR3 DNA sequence: TGTGCTAGTGGCGGGAGAGCAACTAATGAAAAACTGTTTTTT.

In this sample, this clone turned up a few times. This chain links TRBV19 with TRBJ2-3, with D possibly matching TRBD2 (5 bases). The germline CDR1 and CDR2 sequences are LNHDA and SQIVND (reference sequence). Trimming left V 3 bases short and J 5 bases short, with 9 bases between. The CDR3 runs 13 residues. The CDR3 DNA follows: TGTGCCAGTAGTATTACGGGGATAGATACGCAGTATTTT. Translated: CASSITGIDTQYF.

This clone is medium-sized. The chain combines TRBV6-2 or TRBV6-3 with TRBJ2-3; unclear D gene. V shed 2 bases and J shed 2 bases, with 5 bases lying between them. Germline values: CDR1 MNHEY, CDR2 SVGEGT. This CDR3 is built from 13 residues. The CDR3 loop is CASSYRDTDTQYF. DNA for the CDR3: TGTGCCAGCAGTTACAGGGACACAGATACGCAGTATTTT.